This TCR beta chain was recovered during a study of blood T cells in healthy people across ages (dated by TCRdb to 2015 to 2017). Background on the whole study: In model experiments, template switching captured roughly one uniquely barcoded TCR beta cDNA molecule for every two T cells. The study measured age-related changes in TCR beta repertoire diversity using deep sequencing normalized with unique cDNA molecular identifiers. Donors were grouped into four age groups: young (average approximately 15 years), middle-aged (approximately 41), aged (62) and long-lived (over 80). To avoid experimental bias, donors of different ages were randomly spread across the sequencing lanes. Two additional independent replicas of 1 million unique cDNA reads from the same blood draw were analyzed for two donors (one aged 18 to 30 and one aged 80 or older).

This clonotype occurred once. Its antigen is unknown. This may come from a read error, since a much larger clone is one base off. Study-level results and caveats: Since profiling was done on bulk unsorted PBMCs, naive and antigen-experienced compartments could not be conclusively compared. Estimates of total diversity based on one million sequenced T cells were regarded as lower bounds and as underestimates. Compared with the aged group, the long-lived group had more naive CD4+ T cells, fewer expanded clones and increased TCR diversity, suggesting age selection. A strong correlation was found between observed TCR beta diversity and the percentage of naive T cells measured by flow cytometry. As age increased, observed TCR beta diversity per million T cells dropped in a roughly linear way, and a significant reduction was already evident by age 40. Because the CMV infection status of the donors was unknown, age-related changes in expanded clonotypes may potentially have been confounded.

The junction carries 22 bases between V and J, which are trimmed by 6 bases and 7 bases respectively. The CDR3 sequence holds 15 residues, the cysteine and phenylalanine included. Only the CDR3 region is kept as DNA, spanning 45 bases read in frame from base 1. CDR1 and CDR2, looked up from the germline V gene (reference sequence), are SEHNR and FQNEAQ. The roughly 38 donors, aged about 6 to 95 years, were systemically healthy Caucasian individuals from Russia. Each donor gave around 9 milliliters of peripheral blood, collected into EDTA-treated Vacutainer tubes. Ficoll-Paque density-gradient centrifugation was used to isolate PBMCs, with at least 7 million per sample. Total RNA, at least 6 micrograms per sample, was extracted from PBMCs with Trizol reagent. The percentages of naive CD45RAhigh/CD27high T cells were determined by flow cytometry on a PBMC aliquot from every donor. To prepare the library, 5' RACE was applied. Data came from an Illumina HiSeq 2500. A second about 6 to 11 cycle PCR used a sample-barcoded 5' primer and a J-beta primer mix. A unique molecular identifier was introduced onto each TCR beta cDNA molecule by a template-switch 5' adaptor carrying 12 random nucleotides. At least 2.5 million CDR3-containing paired-end reads were obtained from each sample. First-strand cDNA was synthesized from all RNA with the Mint cDNA synthesis kit, primed by a TRBC-specific oligonucleotide. Following uracil-DNA glycosylase treatment, a first 18-cycle PCR with universal primers M1SS and BC2_uni_R was performed on all cDNA. The paper's processing steps were these. Each sample was normalized by randomly selecting 1 million high-quality reads, each carrying a distinct molecular identifier. Instead of being binned into consensus sequences, reads with shared molecular identifiers were discarded. MiTCR, with a Q25 quality threshold and the strictest error-elimination algorithm, was used for CDR3 identification, clonotype clustering and error correction. A nonparametric unseen species model using Euler transformation provided a lower-bound estimate of total TCR beta diversity. Using fastp trimming at Q25 and MiXCR clonotype assembly, TCRdb reanalyzed the public sequencing data and kept in-frame beta chains. Entries are consolidated by CDR3 protein sequence, retaining the most common genes and DNA. TCRdb's processing, not the authors' own work, is the source of the V and J calls. Counted in this sample were hundreds of thousands of distinct CDR3 sequences; 43% of them appeared once. The top ten hold 20% to 25% of the sample.

This clonotype was obtained from an older woman in good health. The chain is made from TRBV7-9 and TRBJ2-7; TRBD1 is a weak D gene call, 6 bases matching. Input material: blood. The CDR3 has the sequence CASRSTGTTPLEQYF. The DNA reads as follows: TGTGCCAGCAGGTCAACCGGGACAACCCCACTGGAGCAGTACTTC.